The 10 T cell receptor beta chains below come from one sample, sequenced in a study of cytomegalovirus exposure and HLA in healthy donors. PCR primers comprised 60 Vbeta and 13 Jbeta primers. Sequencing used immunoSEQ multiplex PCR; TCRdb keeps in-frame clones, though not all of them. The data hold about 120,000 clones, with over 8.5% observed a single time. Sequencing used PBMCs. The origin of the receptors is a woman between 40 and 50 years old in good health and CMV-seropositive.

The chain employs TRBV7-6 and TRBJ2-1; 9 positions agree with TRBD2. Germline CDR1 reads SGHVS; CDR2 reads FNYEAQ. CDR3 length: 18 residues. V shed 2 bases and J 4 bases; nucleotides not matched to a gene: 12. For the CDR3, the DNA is TGTGCCAGCAGCTTAAGAGGCGAGACTAGCGGTTCTTACAATGAGCAGTTCTTC. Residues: CASSLRGETSGSYNEQFF.

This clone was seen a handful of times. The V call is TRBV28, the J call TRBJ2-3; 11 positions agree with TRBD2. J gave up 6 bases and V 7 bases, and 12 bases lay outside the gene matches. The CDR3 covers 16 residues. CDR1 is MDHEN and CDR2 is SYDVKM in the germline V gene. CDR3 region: CASTFISGGADDTQYF. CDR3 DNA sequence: TGTGCCAGCACCTTCATTAGCGGGGGGGCCGATGATACGCAGTATTTT.

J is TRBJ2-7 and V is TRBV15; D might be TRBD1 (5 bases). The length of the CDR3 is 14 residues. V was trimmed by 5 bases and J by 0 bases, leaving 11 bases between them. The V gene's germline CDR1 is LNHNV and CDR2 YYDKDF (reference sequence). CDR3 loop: CATSGRQGSYEQYF. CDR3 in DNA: TGTGCCACCAGCGGGCGGCAGGGCTCCTACGAGCAGTACTTC.

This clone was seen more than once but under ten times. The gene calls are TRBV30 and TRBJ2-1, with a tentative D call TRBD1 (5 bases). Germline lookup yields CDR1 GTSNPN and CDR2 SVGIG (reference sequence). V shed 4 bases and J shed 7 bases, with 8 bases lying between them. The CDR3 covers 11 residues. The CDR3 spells CAWTGWNEQFF. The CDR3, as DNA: TGTGCCTGGACAGGGTGGAATGAGCAGTTCTTC.

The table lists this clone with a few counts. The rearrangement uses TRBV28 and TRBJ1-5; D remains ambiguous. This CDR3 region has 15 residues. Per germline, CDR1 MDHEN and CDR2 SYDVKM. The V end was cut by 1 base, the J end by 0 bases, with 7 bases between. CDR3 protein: CASSLSLYSNQPQHF. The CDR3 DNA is TGTGCCAGCAGTTTATCGCTCTATAGCAATCAGCCCCAGCATTTT.

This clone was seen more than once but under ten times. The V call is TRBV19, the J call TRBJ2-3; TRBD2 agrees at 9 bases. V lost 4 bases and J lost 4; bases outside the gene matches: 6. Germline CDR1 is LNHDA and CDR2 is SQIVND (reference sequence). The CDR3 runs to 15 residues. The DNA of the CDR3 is TGTGCCAGTAGTACGGGACTAGCCGGGTCAGATACGCAGTATTTT. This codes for CASSTGLAGSDTQYF.

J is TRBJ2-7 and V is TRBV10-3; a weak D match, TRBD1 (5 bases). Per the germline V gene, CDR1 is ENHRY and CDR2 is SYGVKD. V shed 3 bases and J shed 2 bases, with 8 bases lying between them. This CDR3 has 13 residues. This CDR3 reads CAISDRETYEQYF. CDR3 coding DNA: TGTGCCATCAGTGACAGGGAAACCTACGAGCAGTACTTC.

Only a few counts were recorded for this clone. In DNA form, the CDR3 reads TGTGCCAGCAGCTTAGACCGGTACGAGCAGTACTTC. Its translation: CASSLDRYEQYF. The rearrangement uses TRBV11-1 and TRBJ2-7; D is ambiguous. Trimming pared 1 base from V and 4 bases from J, leaving 5 bases between. CDR1 is SGHAT and CDR2 is FQDESV in the germline V gene (reference sequence). This CDR3 has 12 amino acids.

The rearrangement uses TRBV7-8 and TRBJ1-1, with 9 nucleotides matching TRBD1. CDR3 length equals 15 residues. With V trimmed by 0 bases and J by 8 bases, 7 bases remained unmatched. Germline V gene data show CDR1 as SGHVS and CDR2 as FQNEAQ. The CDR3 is CASSLARGQGQEAFF. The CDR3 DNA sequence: TGTGCCAGCAGCTTAGCCCGAGGACAGGGGCAAGAAGCTTTCTTT.

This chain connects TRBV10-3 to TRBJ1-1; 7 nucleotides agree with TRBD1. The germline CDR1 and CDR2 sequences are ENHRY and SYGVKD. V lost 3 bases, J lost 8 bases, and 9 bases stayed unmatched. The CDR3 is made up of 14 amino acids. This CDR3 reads CAISEYDRAGEAFF. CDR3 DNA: TGTGCCATCAGTGAATATGACAGGGCGGGGGAAGCTTTCTTT.